This TCR beta chain was captured by sequencing in a study of cytomegalovirus exposure and HLA in healthy donors. A remark on this clone: Antigen: not known.

With 60 Vbeta and 13 Jbeta primers, the PCR was carried out. This table comes from immunoSEQ multiplex PCR, and its TCRdb copy is limited to in-frame clones, with some not included. Among some 120,000 clones listed, around 80% were seen once. The CDR3 has 14 residues. Trimming removed 7 bases at V and 1 base at J, with 11 bases between. Germline CDR1 and CDR2: MNHNY and SVGAGI (reference sequence). Study-wide results and caveats: Later analysis associated a missense DCLRE1C variant with TCR beta V- and J-gene trimming.

This TCR came from a man aged 30 to 45 in good health and CMV-seropositive. J is TRBJ1-5 and V is TRBV6-6; D not certain. Material for sequencing was PBMCs. The chain's CDR3 is CASTQFVSNQPQHF. In nucleotides, the CDR3 is TGTGCCAGCACACAGTTTGTAAGCAATCAGCCCCAGCATTTT.